This T cell receptor beta chain was recovered during a study of blood T cell repertoires in COVID-19. For the study at large: Specimens from acute and convalescent COVID-19 originated in the United States, Italy and Spain. From T cells, B-cell-depleted T cells, or PBMCs came the material, which was cDNA or gDNA.

The ends were cut back, 0 bases at V and 5 bases at J, with 8 bases in the middle. Germline V lookup: CDR1 SGHNT, CDR2 YYREEE (reference sequence). The CDR3 totals 13 residues. This table comes from immunoSEQ multiplex PCR, and its TCRdb copy is limited to in-frame clones, with some not included. The sample records around 620,000 clones, approximately 90% being singletons. The receptor was isolated from a woman between 18 and 29 years old with acute or convalescent COVID-19. Sample: peripheral blood. The chain uses TRBV5-4 and TRBJ1-2; D unresolved. CDR3 protein: CASSLEEQYGYTF. The CDR3 bases are TGTGCCAGCAGCTTGGAGGAGCAGTATGGCTACACCTTC.